The next 27 T cell receptor beta chains were all read from a single sample in a study of blood T cell repertoires in COVID-19. Sequenced by immunoSEQ multiplex PCR; TCRdb stores in-frame clones only, minus some. The sample consists of roughly 230,000 clones, more than 80% of them appearing once. Sequenced input: peripheral blood. These receptors were taken from a human donor in a cohort sampled during active COVID-19.

This sequence joins TRBV5-1 and TRBJ2-3; D may be TRBD1 (5 bases). V shed 0 bases and J shed 3 bases, with 8 bases lying between them. This CDR3 spans 14 amino acids. Germline CDR1 and CDR2: SGHRS and YFSETQ. CDR3 in amino acids: CASSLARATDTQYF. CDR3 nucleotide sequence: TGCGCCAGCAGCTTGGCCAGGGCAACAGATACGCAGTATTTT.

This clone was seen only once. J is TRBJ1-1 and V is TRBV18, with D hard to call. Between the trimmed V and J ends, which lost 6 bases and 0 bases, there was a span of 20 bases. Germline CDR1 is KGHSH and CDR2 is LQKENI. The CDR3 is 17 residues long. CDR3 sequence (DNA): TGTGCCAGCTCTAGCCAGACCGTTCGTTTCATGAACACTGAAGCTTTCTTT. Its protein product is CASSSQTVRFMNTEAFF.

This chain links TRBV6-6 with TRBJ1-2; D is ambiguous. Trimming removed 4 bases at V and 3 bases at J, with 6 bases between. The CDR3 has 12 residues. Germline CDR1 MNHNY, CDR2 SVGAGI (reference sequence). The CDR3 is CASSSSDYGYTF. The DNA for the CDR3 is TGTGCCAGCAGTTCTTCAGACTATGGCTACACCTTC.

The rearrangement uses TRBV11-3 and TRBJ1-1; no definite D call. Germline V gives CDR1 SGHNT, CDR2 YENEEA. V was clipped by 6 bases and J by 1 base, with 12 bases between them. The CDR3 sequence is 14 residues long. In DNA form, the CDR3 reads TGTGCCAGCAGTAGAATGGGCGCGAACACTGAAGCTTTCTTT. The encoded protein is CASSRMGANTEAFF.

The V gene is TRBV27, the J gene TRBJ2-7; TRBD1 matches at 12 bases. The length of the CDR3 is 13 residues. Trimming removed 4 bases from V and 6 bases from J; junction bases left unmatched: 1. In germline, CDR1 is MNHEY, CDR2 SMNVEV (reference sequence). CDR3 DNA sequence: TGTGCCAGCAGTTGGGACAGGGGGCGCGAGCAGTACTTC. This encodes CASSWDRGREQYF.

The chain is built from TRBV18 and TRBJ2-5; D possibly corresponds to TRBD1 (6 bases). CDR1 and CDR2 from the germline V gene are KGHSH and LQKENI. The CDR3 extends over 15 amino acids. The ends were cut back, 8 bases at V and 2 bases at J, with 18 bases in the middle. The CDR3 DNA reads TGTGCCAGCGCCGAAGAGGGGGAGAGGCAAGAGACCCAGTACTTC. Translated: CASAEEGERQETQYF. Full variable domain (remainder filled in from reference TRBV18 and TRBJ2-5): NAGVMQNPRHLVRRRGQEARLRCSPMKGHSHVYWYRQLPEEGLKFMVYLQKENIIDESGMPKERFSAEFPKEGPSILRIQQVVRGDSAAYFCASAEEGERQETQYFGPGTRLLVL.

The rearrangement joins TRBV10-3 to TRBJ2-2; weak D call: TRBD2 (6 bases). Germline V gene data show CDR1 as ENHRY and CDR2 as SYGVKD. The CDR3 covers 14 residues. V was shortened by 4 bases and J by 4 bases, with 10 bases between the two germline ends. The CDR3 DNA is TGTGCCATCAGTGGGGGGGACCTCACCGGGGAGCTGTTTTTT. Translated: CAISGGDLTGELFF.

This clone has more than one count but fewer than ten. The V gene is TRBV30, the J gene TRBJ1-5; 7 positions match TRBD1. CDR1 is GTSNPN, CDR2 SVGIG, per germline (reference sequence). The CDR3 length is 14 residues. Trimming took 5 bases from V and 7 from J; bases not matched to a gene: 11. CDR3 residues: CAWGRGQSRQPQHF. The CDR3 DNA is TGTGCCTGGGGGAGGGGGCAGTCTCGGCAGCCCCAGCATTTT.

The chain employs TRBV27 and TRBJ1-6; 9 bases line up with TRBD1. The germline CDR1 and CDR2 sequences are MNHEY and SMNVEV (reference sequence). V trimming: 9 bases; J trimming: 7 bases; junction bases outside the gene matches: 7. This CDR3 has 14 residues. CDR3 amino acids: CASGQGRRNSPLHF. CDR3 DNA: TGTGCCAGTGGACAGGGGCGAAGGAATTCACCCCTCCACTTT.

The chain employs TRBV18 and TRBJ2-7; no reliable D call. The CDR3 sequence is 15 residues long. Trimming took 1 base from V and 2 from J, leaving 12 bases between them. Germline CDR1 and CDR2: KGHSH and LQKENI. As DNA, the CDR3 is TGTGCCAGCTCACCACTTCGGGTAGCTACCTACGAGCAGTACTTC. Protein product: CASSPLRVATYEQYF.

The genes are TRBV4-1 and TRBJ2-7, with 7 bases identical to TRBD2. J gave up 3 bases and V 2 bases, and 7 bases lay outside the gene matches. This CDR3 region has 15 residues. CDR1 and CDR2 (germline): MGHRA, YSYEKL. The CDR3 region is CASSQWRGKGYEQYF. CDR3 in DNA: TGCGCCAGCAGCCAATGGCGGGGGAAGGGCTACGAGCAGTACTTC.

The rearrangement joins TRBV6-5 to TRBJ1-4, with D uncertain. The CDR3 contains 13 residues. Germline V gene lookup returns CDR1 MNHEY and CDR2 SVGAGI. Trimming stripped 2 bases from V and 8 bases from J, with 9 bases between. CDR3 loop: CASSYDAVEKLFF. The CDR3 nucleotides are TGTGCCAGCAGTTACGATGCAGTGGAAAAACTGTTTTTT.

The chain employs TRBV28 and TRBJ2-7; TRBD2 matches 13 bases. This CDR3 is 18 amino acids long. Looked up from germline, CDR1 is MDHEN and CDR2 is SYDVKM. The V and J ends lost 6 bases and 0 bases, in that order; junction bases with no gene match: 11. This chain's CDR3 is CASSSSGLAGSVSYEQYF. In DNA form, the CDR3 reads TGTGCCAGCAGCTCCTCGGGACTAGCGGGATCCGTCTCCTACGAGCAGTACTTC.

This sequence joins TRBV29-1 and TRBJ2-1, with D tentatively TRBD1 (6 bases). The CDR3 totals 13 residues. Trimming cost V 8 bases and J 6 bases, with 17 bases left between them. Germline V gives CDR1 SQVTM, CDR2 ANQGSEA. The CDR3 nucleotides read TGCAGCACCCGAAGGGGGATCGGCAATGAGCAGTTCTTC. Translating it yields CSTRRGIGNEQFF.

The CDR3 region has the DNA TGTGCCAGCAAACGAGCGGGAGGGCCCTACGAGCAGTACTTC. Translation gives CASKRAGGPYEQYF. This chain uses TRBV28 with TRBJ2-7; 10 positions match TRBD2. This CDR3 has 14 residues. V was clipped by 7 bases and J by 2 bases; unmatched bases: 5. Germline CDR1 is MDHEN and CDR2 is SYDVKM.

This CDR3 reads CSVEGQGAIEAFF. The CDR3 DNA is TGCAGCGTGGAGGGACAGGGGGCGATTGAAGCTTTCTTT. The chain joins TRBV29-1 to TRBJ1-1, with 12 bases aligning to TRBD1. V shed 6 bases, J shed 7 bases, and the junction held 6 bases outside the gene matches. This CDR3 comprises 13 residues. CDR1 and CDR2 (germline): SQVTM, ANQGSEA.

The chain links TRBV5-1 to TRBJ1-2; no definite D call. The CDR3 spans 14 residues. Germline V gives CDR1 SGHRS, CDR2 YFSETQ. V was cut by 3 bases and J by 8 bases, with 17 bases left in between. DNA for the CDR3: TGCGCCAGCAGCTCCGTCGACCGGAGGAGCGGCTACACCTTC. Protein: CASSSVDRRSGYTF.

This clone was seen many times. DNA for the CDR3: TGTGCCAGCAGTTTAGTGGGAGGAGGCTACACCTTC. Amino acids: CASSLVGGGYTF. V usage is TRBV12-3 or TRBV12-4 and J usage is TRBJ1-2; D remains unclear. With 1 base removed from V and 8 bases from J, the gap between germline ends came to 8 bases. The CDR3 is made up of 12 amino acids.

The J gene is TRBJ2-1, the V gene TRBV9; TRBD1 matches at 7 bases. CDR3 length equals 15 residues. J gave up 4 bases and V 0 bases, and 4 bases lay outside the gene matches. The germline V gene has CDR1 SGDLS and CDR2 YYNGEE. The CDR3 coding sequence is TGTGCCAGCAGCGTAGGAGGGACAGAATACAATGAGCAGTTCTTC. Amino acid sequence: CASSVGGTEYNEQFF.

The chain carries TRBV4-1 and TRBJ2-2, with D perhaps matching TRBD1 (5 bases). Trimming stripped 2 bases from V and 5 bases from J, with 18 bases between. This CDR3 is built from 17 residues. Germline CDR1 reads MGHRA; CDR2 reads YSYEKL. The CDR3: CASSQLGPGLYTGELFF. CDR3 sequence (DNA): TGCGCCAGCAGCCAATTAGGGCCAGGGCTTTATACCGGGGAGCTGTTTTTT.

This clone was detected once. The V call is TRBV4-1, the J call TRBJ2-7; 9 positions agree with TRBD2. Germline V CDR1 and CDR2: MGHRA, YSYEKL. The CDR3 loop spans 14 amino acids. The ends lost 5 bases at V and 7 bases at J; junction bases unmatched: 9. The DNA for the CDR3 is TGCGCCAGCAGCTCTAGCGGGGAGTTTAGTGAGCAGTACTTC. Its protein product is CASSSSGEFSEQYF.

This chain connects TRBV7-8 to TRBJ2-1; TRBD2 aligns across 7 bases. This CDR3 contains 15 residues. V was pared by 5 bases and J by 0 bases, with 4 bases of the junction left unmatched. From germline, CDR1 is SGHVS and CDR2 FQNEAQ. The CDR3 here is CASSLGGFSYNEQFF. CDR3 DNA: TGTGCCAGCAGCCTGGGGGGGTTCTCCTACAATGAGCAGTTCTTC.

The rearrangement uses TRBV27 and TRBJ1-4; 9 nucleotides agree with TRBD1. Trimming cost V 5 bases and J 7 bases; bases outside gene matches: 5. The CDR3 is 14 amino acids. The germline CDR1 and CDR2 sequences are MNHEY and SMNVEV (reference sequence). For the CDR3, the DNA is TGTGCCAGCAGTCTAGGACAGGGGAGTGAAAAACTGTTTTTT. Translation: CASSLGQGSEKLFF.

This chain joins TRBV7-9 and TRBJ2-7, with 9 bases matching TRBD1. The germline V gene has CDR1 SEHNR and CDR2 FQNEAQ (reference sequence). The length of the CDR3 is 13 residues. With 6 bases clipped from V and 5 bases from J, the junction kept 5 bases outside the gene matches. The CDR3 loop reads CASRATGGDEQYF. CDR3 DNA: TGTGCCAGCAGGGCGACAGGGGGGGACGAGCAGTACTTC.

This clone has just a few counts. The chain has TRBV5-4 and TRBJ1-1, with 9 nucleotides matching TRBD1. The V gene's germline CDR1 is SGHNT and CDR2 YYREEE (reference sequence). V was pared by 4 bases and J by 3 bases, with 7 bases of the junction left unmatched. There are 15 residues in the CDR3. CDR3 DNA: TGTGCCAGCAGCCCGACAGGGGGAATGGACACTGAAGCTTTCTTT. This translates into CASSPTGGMDTEAFF.

This clone was recorded only once. The chain carries TRBV9 and TRBJ1-1; weak D call: TRBD1 (6 bases). This CDR3 is built from 14 residues. The V end lost 0 bases, the J end lost 5 bases, and 11 bases lay between the germline ends. Germline V gives CDR1 SGDLS, CDR2 YYNGEE. The CDR3 is CASSVVNRVTEAFF. CDR3 bases: TGTGCCAGCAGCGTAGTGAACAGGGTAACTGAAGCTTTCTTT.

The chain joins TRBV28 to TRBJ1-3, with D unclear. This CDR3 contains 15 residues. V was trimmed by 6 bases and J by 0 bases, leaving 12 bases between them. The germline CDR1 and CDR2 sequences are MDHEN and SYDVKM. Written as DNA, the CDR3 is TGTGCCAGCAGGACTCATGAAGTCTCTGGAAACACCATATATTTT. Residues: CASRTHEVSGNTIYF.